This T cell receptor (beta chain) comes out of a study of response to subunit inactivated influenza vaccine. General study findings and limits: Researchers suggested that each seasonal influenza vaccination recruits few new T cells.

From the RT-PCR reads, TCRdb called clonotypes with MiXCR, one entry per CDR3 protein. The sample lists about 700,000 distinct CDR3 sequences, 14% occurring once. V lost 0 bases to trimming and J lost 5 bases, with 11 bases between them. The CDR3 is 15 residues long. Germline lookup yields CDR1 LGHDT and CDR2 YNNKEL (reference sequence). This clonotype was seen only a few times. The target antigen is unknown. The TCR sequence derives from a man aged 50-60 years who received an inactivated influenza vaccine. The chain combines TRBV3-1 with TRBJ1-5; perhaps TRBD1 as D (5 bases). The sample consisted of PBMCs from blood, taken approximately 15 days before vaccination. CDR3: CASSQDGASHQPQHF. The CDR3 nucleotides read TGTGCCAGCAGCCAAGATGGGGCGTCCCATCAGCCCCAGCATTTT.